This T cell receptor beta chain was recovered during a study of cytomegalovirus exposure and HLA in healthy donors. Overall study: Membership in the Caucasian-associated ancestry cluster was found for around four fifths of approximately 430 genotyped donors.

With 60 Vbeta and 13 Jbeta primers, the PCR was carried out. The repertoire was sequenced with immunoSEQ multiplex PCR; TCRdb's copy has only in-frame clones and lacks some. The repertoire holds about 130,000 clones, about four fifths seen once, with 1% in the top ten. Concerning this clone: Its antigen remains unknown.

The CDR3 totals 16 residues. Germline lookup yields CDR1 SNHLY and CDR2 FYNNEI. With V trimmed by 8 bases and J by 1 base, 8 bases remained unmatched. Study outcomes and limitations: CMV serostatus stood as the only immune exposure information on hand. V segments that were indistinguishable, TRBV6-2 and TRBV6-3 among them, were omitted from analysis.

The sequence derives from a human donor in good health. V usage is TRBV2 and J usage is TRBJ1-6, with 7 bases aligning to TRBD1. The sequenced sample consisted of PBMCs. The CDR3 is CASASPTGSYNSPLHF. DNA for the CDR3: TGTGCCAGCGCTTCACCGACAGGGTCCTATAATTCACCCCTCCACTTT.